This T cell receptor (beta chain) comes out of a study of cytomegalovirus exposure and HLA in healthy donors. Germline V CDR1 and CDR2: KGHSH, LQKENI. The CDR3 loop spans 16 amino acids. V trimming: 3 bases; J trimming: 1 base; junction bases outside the gene matches: 6. About this clone: Its antigen is still unknown.

Amplification used 60 Vbeta primers and 13 Jbeta primers. Clones were read by immunoSEQ multiplex PCR, and TCRdb kept only the in-frame ones, dropping some. The sample shows some 130,000 clones, around 77% of them seen only once. Whole-study results and caveats: In a later analysis, a missense DCLRE1C variant was linked to TCR beta V- and J-gene trimming. Analysis was performed later, and it showed HLA-associated TCR beta chains to be more clonally expanded than equally common others. Researchers reported from a later analysis that most CMV-associated TCR beta chains appeared HLA-restricted. Earlier analysis yielded a pattern in which most TCR beta V segments were productive about 87% or about 30% of the time.

The rearrangement uses TRBV18 and TRBJ2-3; 8 nucleotides align to TRBD2. The specimen was PBMCs. The clonotype originates from a woman aged 55-69 years in good health and CMV-seronegative. The CDR3 DNA sequence: TGTGCCAGCTCACCTGGCCAGCGGGGGCGCACAGATACGCAGTATTTT. Amino acids: CASSPGQRGRTDTQYF.